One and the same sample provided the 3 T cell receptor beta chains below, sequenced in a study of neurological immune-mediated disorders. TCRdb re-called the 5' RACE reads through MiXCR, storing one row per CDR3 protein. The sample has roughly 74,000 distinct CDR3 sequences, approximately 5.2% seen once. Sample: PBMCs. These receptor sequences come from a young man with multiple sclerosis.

CDR3 sequence: CASSWGGPLVASVLFF. CDR3 coding DNA: TGTGCCAGCAGCTGGGGGGGACCATTGGTGGCGTCCGTGCTGTTTTTT. The rearrangement uses TRBV5-6 and TRBJ2-2, with 7 bases that match TRBD2. CDR1 is SGHDT and CDR2 is YYEEEE in the germline V gene. J lost 13 bases, V lost 3 bases, and 18 bases had no gene match. The CDR3 is 16 amino acids.

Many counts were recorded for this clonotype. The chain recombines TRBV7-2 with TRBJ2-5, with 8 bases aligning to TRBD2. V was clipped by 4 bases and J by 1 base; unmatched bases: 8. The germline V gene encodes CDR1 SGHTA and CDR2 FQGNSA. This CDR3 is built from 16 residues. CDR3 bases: TGTGCCAGCAGCTCACGAAGACTAGCGAGCCAAGAGACCCAGTACTTC. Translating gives CASSSRRLASQETQYF.

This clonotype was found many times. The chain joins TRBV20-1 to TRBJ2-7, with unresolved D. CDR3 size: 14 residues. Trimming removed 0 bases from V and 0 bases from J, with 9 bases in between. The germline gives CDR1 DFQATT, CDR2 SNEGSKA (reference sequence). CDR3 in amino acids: CSARERLLSYEQYF. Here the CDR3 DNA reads TGCAGTGCTAGAGAAAGGCTCCTCTCCTACGAGCAGTACTTC.